The text below deals with one T cell receptor (beta chain). The data are from a study of blood T cell repertoires in COVID-19. Overall study: COVID-19 samples from acute and convalescent phases originated in the United States, Italy and Spain. The analysed material was cDNA or gDNA that came from T cells, B-cell-depleted T cells, or PBMCs.

Per the authors' pipeline: Reference gene primer amplification gave estimated nucleated cell counts. Data came from immunoSEQ multiplex PCR; TCRdb stores just in-frame clones and leaves some out. V, J and clone size were drawn from that table, and D and trimming were deduced from the DNA. Among about 190,000 clones listed, less than 85% were seen once. CDR3 length: 14 amino acids. Trimming left V 1 base short and J 4 bases short, with 8 bases between. Germline V gene sequence: CDR1 LGHNA, CDR2 YNFKEQ. This TCR came from a woman between 50 and 59 years old with acute or convalescent COVID-19. Sequencing was done on a sample of peripheral blood. The chain joins TRBV4-2 to TRBJ1-5; tentatively, D is TRBD1 (6 bases). CDR3 sequence (DNA): TGTGCCAGCAGCCAAGCTGGACAGAATCAGCCCCAGCATTTT. Translated: CASSQAGQNQPQHF.